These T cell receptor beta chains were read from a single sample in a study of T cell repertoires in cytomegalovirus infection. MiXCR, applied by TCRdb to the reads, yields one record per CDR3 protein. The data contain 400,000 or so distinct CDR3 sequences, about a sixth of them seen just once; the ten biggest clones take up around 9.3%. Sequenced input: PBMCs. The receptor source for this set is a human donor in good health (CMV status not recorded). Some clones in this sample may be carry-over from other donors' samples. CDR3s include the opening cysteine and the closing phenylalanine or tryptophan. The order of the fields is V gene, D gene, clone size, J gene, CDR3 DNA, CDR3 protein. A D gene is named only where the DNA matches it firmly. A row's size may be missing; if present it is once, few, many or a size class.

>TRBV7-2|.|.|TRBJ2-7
TGTGCCAGCAGCTTAGTCGGCGGGTTCGCCTACGAGCAGTACTTC
CASSLVGGFAYEQYF
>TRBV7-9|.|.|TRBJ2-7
TGTGCCAGCAGCTACTCCACGCGTTTTTACTCCTACGAGCAGTACTTC
CASSYSTRFYSYEQYF
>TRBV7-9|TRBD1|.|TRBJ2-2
TGTGCCAGCAGCGACCGGACAGGTAGTGGGACCGGGGAGCTGTTTTTT
CASSDRTGSGTGELFF
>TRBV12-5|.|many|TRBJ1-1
TGTGCTAGTGGTTCTGGGGTTATGAACACTGAAGCTTTCTTT
CASGSGVMNTEAFF
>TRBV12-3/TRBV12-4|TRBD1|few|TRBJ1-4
TGTGCCAGCAGTTCGTCACCTGGGACAGCCCTTAATGAAAAACTGTTTTTT
CASSSSPGTALNEKLFF
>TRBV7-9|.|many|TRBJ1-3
TGTGCCAGCAGTGCCAGGGGTGGAAACACCATATATTTT
CASSARGGNTIYF
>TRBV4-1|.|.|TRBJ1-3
TGCGCCAGCAGCCAAGAACGTGGAAACACCATATATTTT
CASSQERGNTIYF
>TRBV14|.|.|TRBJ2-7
TGTGCCAGCAGCCATACGGCCTACGAGCAGTACTTC
CASSHTAYEQYF
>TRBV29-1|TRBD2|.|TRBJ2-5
TGCAGCGTCTCCGGGACTAGCGGAGAGACCCAGTACTTC
CSVSGTSGETQYF
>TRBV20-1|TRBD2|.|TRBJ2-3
TGCAGCCCGAAAGCGGGGGTGAGCACAGATACGCAGTATTTT
CSPKAGVSTDTQYF
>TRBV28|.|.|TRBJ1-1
TGTGCCAGTATTCCTCCCCCGGGGGGGGGGAACACTGAAGCTTTCTTT
CASIPPPGGGNTEAFF
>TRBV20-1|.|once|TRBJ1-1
TGCAGTGCTATTAGGGCCTCAGGCACTGAAGCTTTCTTT
CSAIRASGTEAFF
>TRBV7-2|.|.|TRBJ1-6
TGTGCCAGCAGCTTAATTTGGAGGGATTCACCCCTCCACTTT
CASSLIWRDSPLHF
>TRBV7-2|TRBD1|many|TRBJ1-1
TGTGCCAGCAGCTTAGTGGGACAGGGGGCCTTGAACACTGAAGCTTTCTTT
CASSLVGQGALNTEAFF
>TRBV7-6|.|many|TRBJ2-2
TGTGCCAGCAGCTACAGGGACACCGGGGAGCTGTTTTTT
CASSYRDTGELFF
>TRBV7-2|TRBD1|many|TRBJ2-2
TGTGCCAGCAGCCCCCGACAGGGCTCCGGGGAGCTGTTTTTT
CASSPRQGSGELFF
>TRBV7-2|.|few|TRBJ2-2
TGTGCCACCGCCAGGTGGGACACCGGGGAGCTGTTTTTT
CATARWDTGELFF
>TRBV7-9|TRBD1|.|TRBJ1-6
TGTGCCAGCAGCTTAGCGGAGACAGGGAACAGTTCACCCCTCCACTTT
CASSLAETGNSSPLHF
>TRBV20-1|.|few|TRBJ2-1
TGCAGTGCGCTGGAAAATGAGCAGTTCTTC
CSALENEQFF
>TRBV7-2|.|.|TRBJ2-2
TGTGCCAGCAGCTTATTCAGCGCCGGGGAGCTGTTTTTT
CASSLFSAGELFF
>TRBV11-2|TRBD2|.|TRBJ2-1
TGTGCCAGCAGCACTAGCGGGAGGTTGAATGAGCAGTTCTTC
CASSTSGRLNEQFF
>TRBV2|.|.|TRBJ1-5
TGTGCCAGCACCCTACAGGGTTTCAATCAGCCCCAGCATTTT
CASTLQGFNQPQHF
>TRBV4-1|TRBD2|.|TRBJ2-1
TGCGCCAGCACTCGGGGACTAGAAAGAAATGAGCAGTTCTTC
CASTRGLERNEQFF
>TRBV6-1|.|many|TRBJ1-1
TGTGCCAGCAGTCCATCCCGGTTTAGTCTGAACACTGAAGCTTTCTTT
CASSPSRFSLNTEAFF
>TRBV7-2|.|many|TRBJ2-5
TGTGCCAGCAGCTTAGCAGGCCAGCGGGCGGAGACCCAGTACTTC
CASSLAGQRAETQYF
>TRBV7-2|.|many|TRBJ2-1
TGTGCCAGCAGCTATTCGAGCTCCTACAATGAGCAGTTCTTC
CASSYSSSYNEQFF
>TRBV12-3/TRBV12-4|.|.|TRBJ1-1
TGTGCCAGCAGCCCGGTCGGTGGGACTGAAGCTTTCTTT
CASSPVGGTEAFF